These 30 T cell receptor beta chains share one sample of origin, sequenced in a study of T cell changes during pregnancy in multiple sclerosis. Only in-frame clones appear in the TCRdb table, and some are missing; sequencing was by immunoSEQ multiplex PCR. The sample consists of 70,000 to 80,000 clones, roughly 93% of them appearing once. Source: peripheral blood, taken in the first trimester of pregnancy. Receptors originate from a female donor with multiple sclerosis, enrolled in a pregnancy study.

The CDR3 spells CASSLFGSGGGGYTF. The CDR3 nucleotides are TGCGCCAGCAGCTTGTTTGGTTCTGGGGGCGGTGGCTACACCTTC. This chain connects TRBV5-1 to TRBJ1-2; possibly TRBD1 for D (6 bases). V was trimmed by 1 base and J by 7 bases, leaving 17 bases between them. Per germline, CDR1 SGHRS and CDR2 YFSETQ. CDR3 length equals 15 residues.

The CDR3 spells CAWSVEDNYGYTF. The CDR3 DNA follows: TGTGCCTGGAGTGTAGAGGATAACTATGGCTACACCTTC. The rearrangement joins TRBV30 to TRBJ1-2, with no clear D. Germline V gene data show CDR1 as GTSNPN and CDR2 as SVGIG (reference sequence). Trimming took 0 bases from V and 1 from J, leaving 6 bases between them. This CDR3 has 13 residues.

The V call is TRBV7-6, the J call TRBJ2-3, with 7 positions matching TRBD2. The CDR3 has 14 residues. Per germline, CDR1 SGHVS and CDR2 FNYEAQ. The junction had 7 bases not matched to a gene; V was cut back by 6 bases and J by 4 bases. CDR3 amino acids: CASRTTSWADTQYF. Written as DNA, the CDR3 is TGTGCCAGCAGGACGACTAGCTGGGCAGATACGCAGTATTTT.

As concerns this clone: One end of the junction varies from germline; a read error may be responsible. The chain links TRBV7-9 to TRBJ2-7; D is unclear. Germline V gene sequence: CDR1 SEHNR, CDR2 FQNEAQ (reference sequence). The CDR3 loop spans 12 amino acids. DNA of the CDR3: TGTGCCAGCAGCTTAGACTCCTTCGAGCAGTACTTC. Residues: CASSLDSFEQYF.

The chain recombines TRBV5-4 with TRBJ2-3; no clear D. Looked up from germline, CDR1 is SGHNT and CDR2 is YYREEE (reference sequence). CDR3 length equals 11 residues. The V and J ends lost 6 bases and 4 bases respectively, with 6 bases between them. The CDR3 here is CASTVADTQYF. The CDR3 DNA reads as TGTGCCAGCACCGTCGCAGATACGCAGTATTTT.

The chain recombines TRBV6-6 with TRBJ2-7; 9 bases match TRBD1. The CDR3 runs to 13 residues. Trimming took 7 bases from V and 5 from J; bases not matched to a gene: 6. In germline, CDR1 is MNHNY, CDR2 SVGAGI (reference sequence). The DNA of the CDR3 is TGTGCCAGCAAGATGACAGGGGGTAACGAGCAGTACTTC. Translation gives CASKMTGGNEQYF.

This clone was seen only a few times. J is TRBJ1-1 and V is TRBV29-1; 7 nucleotides agree with TRBD1. The CDR3 is 11 residues long. Germline V gene sequence: CDR1 SQVTM, CDR2 ANQGSEA. The ends lost 6 bases at V and 8 bases at J; junction bases unmatched: 6. CDR3 loop: CSVRQGGEAFF. The CDR3 nucleotides read TGCAGCGTCCGACAGGGCGGGGAAGCTTTCTTT.

The chain recombines TRBV27 with TRBJ2-2, with 9 positions matching TRBD1. Germline trimming cut 7 bases from V and 7 bases from J; bases unmatched to any gene: 7. This CDR3 is 14 amino acids long. CDR1 and CDR2 from the germline V gene are MNHEY and SMNVEV (reference sequence). Here the CDR3 DNA reads TGTGCCAGCACAAACAGGGGGCGGAACGGGGAGCTGTTTTTT. Residues: CASTNRGRNGELFF.

This chain connects TRBV28 to TRBJ2-3; 12 nucleotides align to TRBD2. The germline V gene has CDR1 MDHEN and CDR2 SYDVKM. This CDR3 spans 15 amino acids. The ends lost 5 bases at V and 5 bases at J; junction bases unmatched: 5. The DNA for the CDR3 is TGTGCCAGCAGTCGACTAGCGGGAGCGAAAGATACGCAGTATTTT. As protein: CASSRLAGAKDTQYF.

The V gene is TRBV7-8, the J gene TRBJ2-5; possibly TRBD2 for D (7 bases). Trimming pared 0 bases from V and 5 bases from J, leaving 16 bases between. This CDR3 has 16 residues. CDR1 is SGHVS and CDR2 is FQNEAQ in the germline V gene. CDR3 coding DNA: TGTGCCAGCAGCTTAGCATCCGGGGGGCGAAGGGAGACCCAGTACTTC. This sequence encodes CASSLASGGRRETQYF.

The CDR3 DNA is TGTGCCAGCAGTGACTCGAGGGGGGGGGCCAACGTCCTGACTTTC. This gives the protein CASSDSRGGANVLTF. The rearrangement joins TRBV6-4 to TRBJ2-6; possible D gene TRBD1, 6 bases. V lost 0 bases and J lost 4, with 7 bases in between. The CDR3 sequence is 15 residues long. Germline CDR1 MRHNA, CDR2 SNTAGT.

This clone was picked up one time. The gene calls are TRBV7-2 and TRBJ1-5, with TRBD1 as a possible D gene (5 bases). Looked up from germline, CDR1 is SGHTA and CDR2 is FQGNSA. The length of the CDR3 is 17 residues. Trimming stripped 0 bases from V and 6 bases from J, with 18 bases between. CDR3: CASSLATGGFRGQPQHF. The CDR3 DNA is TGTGCCAGCAGCTTAGCCACCGGGGGATTTCGGGGTCAGCCCCAGCATTTT. Based on the CDR3 plus reference TRBV7-2 and TRBJ1-5, the full variable domain is GAGVSQSPSNKVTEKGKDVELRCDPISGHTALYWYRQSLGQGLEFLIYFQGNSAPDKSGLPSDRFSAERTGGSVSTLTIQRTQQEDSAVYLCASSLATGGFRGQPQHFGDGTRLSIL.

The rearrangement uses TRBV27 and TRBJ2-5; 10 positions match TRBD1. The germline V gene encodes CDR1 MNHEY and CDR2 SMNVEV (reference sequence). The CDR3 is 16 residues long. The V and J ends lost 5 bases and 5 bases, in that order; junction bases with no gene match: 11. The CDR3 DNA follows: TGTGCCAGCAGTCCAAGGCCCCCGGGACAGGGGGAGACCCAGTACTTC. Encoded protein: CASSPRPPGQGETQYF.

This clone has only a few counts. The chain couples TRBV19 to TRBJ1-2, with TRBD1 matching over 8 bases. From germline, CDR1 is LNHDA and CDR2 SQIVND (reference sequence). This CDR3 spans 16 amino acids. With 7 bases clipped from V and 5 bases from J, the junction kept 15 bases outside the gene matches. CDR3: CASTNGAGTGGYGYTF. The CDR3 coding sequence is TGTGCCAGTACCAATGGGGCCGGGACAGGAGGGTATGGCTACACCTTC.

J is TRBJ2-2 and V is TRBV27, with D tentatively TRBD2 (6 bases). Germline-derived CDR1 and CDR2 are MNHEY and SMNVEV (reference sequence). V lost 2 bases and J lost 0, with 10 bases in between. There are 16 residues in the CDR3. The CDR3: CASSLRRGPNTGELFF. CDR3 bases: TGTGCCAGCAGTTTAAGGAGGGGCCCGAACACCGGGGAGCTGTTTTTT.

The rearrangement links TRBV25-1 to TRBJ1-1; possibly TRBD1 for D (5 bases). Trimming cost V 4 bases and J 1 base, with 13 bases left between them. The CDR3 is made up of 15 amino acids. Germline values: CDR1 MGHDK, CDR2 SYGVNS. This CDR3 reads CASSASRGGNTEAFF. For the CDR3, the DNA is TGTGCCAGCAGTGCCTCTCGGGGGGGGAACACTGAAGCTTTCTTT.

This clone was seen only once. This rearrangement joins TRBV9 to TRBJ2-1; 11 positions match TRBD2. The CDR3 spans 16 residues. V lost 1 base to trimming and J lost 7 bases; unmatched junction nucleotides: 7. Germline V gene sequence: CDR1 SGDLS, CDR2 YYNGEE. The CDR3 reads CASSVTSGSAENEQFF. The CDR3 coding sequence is TGTGCCAGCAGCGTAACTAGCGGGAGTGCTGAAAATGAGCAGTTCTTC.

The chain has TRBV12-5 and TRBJ2-7; TRBD1 agrees at 9 bases. Germline CDR1 is LGHNT and CDR2 is FRNRAP. The CDR3 consists of 18 residues. V lost 0 bases, J lost 3 bases, and 12 bases stayed unmatched. The CDR3 region has the DNA TGTGCTAGTGGTTTGGTACTTCGGACAGGGGAGAGTTTCTACGAGCAGTACTTC. This gives the protein CASGLVLRTGESFYEQYF. The variable domain in full, completed from reference TRBV12-5 and TRBJ2-7, reads DARVTQTPRHKVTEMGQEVTMRCQPILGHNTVFWYRQTMMQGLELLAYFRNRAPLDDSGMPKDRFSAEMPDATLATLKIQPSEPRDSAVYFCASGLVLRTGESFYEQYFGPGTRLTVT.

The chain joins TRBV9 to TRBJ2-5; TRBD1 matches 9 bases. Trimming took 3 bases from V and 5 from J; bases not matched to a gene: 11. The germline CDR1 and CDR2 sequences are SGDLS and YYNGEE. This CDR3 comprises 16 residues. This chain's CDR3 is CASSGDRVRGRETQYF. The CDR3 DNA reads TGTGCCAGCAGCGGGGACAGGGTGAGGGGAAGGGAGACCCAGTACTTC.

The CDR3, as DNA: TGTGCCAGCGAACGAAGCGGGAGGGCCTTTCGCACCGGGGAGCTGTTTTTT. This codes for CASERSGRAFRTGELFF. The rearrangement joins TRBV13 to TRBJ2-2; TRBD2 aligns across 10 bases. The V and J ends lost 8 bases and 4 bases, in that order; junction bases with no gene match: 13. Germline CDR1 and CDR2: PRHDT and FYEKMQ (reference sequence). The CDR3 loop spans 17 amino acids.

CDR3 sequence: CSVGQGSRTDTQYF. The CDR3 DNA sequence: TGCAGCGTGGGACAGGGGTCCCGCACAGATACGCAGTATTTT. The gene calls are TRBV29-1 and TRBJ2-3; TRBD1 agrees at 10 bases. CDR1 is SQVTM and CDR2 is ANQGSEA in the germline V gene. Germline trimming cut 6 bases from V and 1 base from J; bases unmatched to any gene: 4. The CDR3 is 14 residues long.

This chain joins TRBV4-1 and TRBJ1-1; TRBD1 agrees at 7 bases. With V trimmed by 0 bases and J by 6 bases, 10 bases remained unmatched. From germline, CDR1 is MGHRA and CDR2 YSYEKL. The CDR3 runs 16 residues. Here the CDR3 DNA reads TGCGCCAGCAGCCAAGAAGCGGGCAGGGGGTTCTCTGAAGCTTTCTTT. Amino acids: CASSQEAGRGFSEAFF.

The J gene is TRBJ2-2, the V gene TRBV13, with D maybe TRBD2 (6 bases). V was trimmed by 6 bases and J by 5 bases, leaving 19 bases between them. The CDR3 is 16 amino acids. From germline, CDR1 is PRHDT and CDR2 FYEKMQ (reference sequence). The CDR3 is CASSPIGNGGTGELFF. CDR3 bases: TGTGCCAGCAGTCCAATAGGGAATGGGGGGACCGGGGAGCTGTTTTTT.

This chain links TRBV28 with TRBJ1-3, with D unresolved. The ends were cut back, 6 bases at V and 0 bases at J, with 12 bases in the middle. This CDR3 has 15 residues. Per germline, CDR1 MDHEN and CDR2 SYDVKM. CDR3 in DNA: TGTGCCAGCAGCCTCTCGGACTACTCTGGAAACACCATATATTTT. Translated: CASSLSDYSGNTIYF.

V is TRBV27 and J is TRBJ2-3; 11 bases agree with TRBD2. In germline, CDR1 is MNHEY, CDR2 SMNVEV (reference sequence). CDR3 length: 17 residues. J was trimmed by 0 bases and V by 4 bases; bases with no gene match: 6. CDR3 sequence: CASSSRTSGRSTDTQYF. CDR3 sequence (DNA): TGTGCCAGCAGTTCCCGGACTAGCGGGCGCAGCACAGATACGCAGTATTTT.

This chain connects TRBV11-2 to TRBJ2-2; TRBD2 aligns across 12 bases. Germline V gene data show CDR1 as SGHAT and CDR2 as FQNNGV. The CDR3 runs to 18 residues. The trim removed 1 base at V and 7 bases at J, leaving 10 bases unmatched. As DNA, the CDR3 is TGTGCCAGCAGCTTAGCCCCCCTAGCGGGGGGGCTGCACGGGGAGCTGTTTTTT. It translates to CASSLAPLAGGLHGELFF.

The chain carries TRBV4-1 and TRBJ1-4; D ambiguous. The CDR3 length is 15 residues. Germline CDR1 reads MGHRA; CDR2 reads YSYEKL. The V end lost 4 bases, the J end lost 0 bases, and 9 bases lay between the germline ends. The CDR3 DNA reads TGCGCCAGCAGCCCCCAGCAGGCAACTAATGAAAAACTGTTTTTT. It encodes CASSPQQATNEKLFF.

The chain has TRBV5-1 and TRBJ2-7, with D perhaps TRBD1 (7 bases). V was cut by 5 bases and J by 6 bases, with 30 bases left in between. Looked up from germline, CDR1 is SGHRS and CDR2 is YFSETQ. The CDR3 extends over 18 amino acids. CDR3 amino acids: CASSGTLGQVYLGGEQYF. CDR3 bases: TGCGCCAGCAGTGGCACCCTTGGACAGGTTTATCTGGGAGGCGAGCAGTACTTC. Based on the CDR3 plus reference TRBV5-1 and TRBJ2-7, the full variable domain is KAGVTQTPRYLIKTRGQQVTLSCSPISGHRSVSWYQQTPGQGLQFLFEYFSETQRNKGNFPGRFSGRQFSNSRSEMNVSTLELGDSALYLCASSGTLGQVYLGGEQYFGPGTRLTVT.

The V call is TRBV10-3, the J call TRBJ2-3; tentatively, D is TRBD1 (5 bases). Germline-derived CDR1 and CDR2 are ENHRY and SYGVKD. Between the trimmed V and J ends, which lost 6 bases and 2 bases, there was a span of 9 bases. This CDR3 has 13 amino acids. The DNA of the CDR3 is TGTGCCATCAGCCCAGGGTTCACAGATACGCAGTATTTT. Its protein product is CAISPGFTDTQYF.

The rearrangement joins TRBV7-2 to TRBJ1-3; TRBD1 might be the D (6 bases). Germline lookup yields CDR1 SGHTA and CDR2 FQGNSA. The V end was cut by 5 bases, the J end by 2 bases, with 16 bases between. There are 16 residues in the CDR3. CDR3 region: CASSPRGGGAGNTIYF. The CDR3 DNA follows: TGTGCCAGCAGCCCCAGGGGAGGGGGAGCTGGAAACACCATATATTTT.